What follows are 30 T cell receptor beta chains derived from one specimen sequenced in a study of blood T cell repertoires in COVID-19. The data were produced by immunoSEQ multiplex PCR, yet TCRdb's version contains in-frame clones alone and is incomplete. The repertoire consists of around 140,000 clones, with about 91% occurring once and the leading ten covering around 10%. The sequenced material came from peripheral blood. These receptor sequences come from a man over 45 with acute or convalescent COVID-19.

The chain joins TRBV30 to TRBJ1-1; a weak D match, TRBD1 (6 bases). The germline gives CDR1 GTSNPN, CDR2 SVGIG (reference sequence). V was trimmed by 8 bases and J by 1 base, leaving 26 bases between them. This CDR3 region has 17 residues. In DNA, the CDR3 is TGTGCCCGGCGGGGGCGGGAATGGGGACCTAGGAACACTGAAGCTTTCTTT. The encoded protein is CARRGREWGPRNTEAFF.

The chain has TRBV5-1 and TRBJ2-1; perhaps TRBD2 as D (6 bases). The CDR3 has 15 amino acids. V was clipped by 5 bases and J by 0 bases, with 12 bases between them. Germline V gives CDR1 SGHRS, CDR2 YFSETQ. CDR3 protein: CASRRAGSSYNEQFF. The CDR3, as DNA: TGCGCCAGCAGGCGTGCGGGGAGCTCCTACAATGAGCAGTTCTTC.

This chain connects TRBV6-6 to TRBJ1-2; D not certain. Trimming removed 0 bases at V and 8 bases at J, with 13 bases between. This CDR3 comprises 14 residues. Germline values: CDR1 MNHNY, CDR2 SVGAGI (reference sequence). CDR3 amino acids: CASSYSAGAVGYTF. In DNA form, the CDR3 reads TGTGCCAGCAGTTACTCGGCCGGAGCGGTAGGCTACACCTTC.

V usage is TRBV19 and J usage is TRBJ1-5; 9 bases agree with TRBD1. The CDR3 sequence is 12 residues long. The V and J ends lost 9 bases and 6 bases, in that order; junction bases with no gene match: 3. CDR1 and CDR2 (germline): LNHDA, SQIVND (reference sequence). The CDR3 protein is CASTGGGQPQHF. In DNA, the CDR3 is TGTGCCAGCACAGGGGGCGGTCAGCCCCAGCATTTT.

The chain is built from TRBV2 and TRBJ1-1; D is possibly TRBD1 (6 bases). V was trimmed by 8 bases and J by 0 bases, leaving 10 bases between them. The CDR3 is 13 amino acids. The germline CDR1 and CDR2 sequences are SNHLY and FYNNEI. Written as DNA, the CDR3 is TGTGCCAGCTACAGGGACATGAACACTGAAGCTTTCTTT. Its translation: CASYRDMNTEAFF. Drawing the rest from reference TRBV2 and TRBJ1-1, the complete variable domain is EPEVTQTPSHQVTQMGQEVILRCVPISNHLYFYWYRQILGQKVEFLVSFYNNEISEKSEIFDDQFSVERPDGSNFTLKIRSTKLEDSAMYFCASYRDMNTEAFFGQGTRLTVV.

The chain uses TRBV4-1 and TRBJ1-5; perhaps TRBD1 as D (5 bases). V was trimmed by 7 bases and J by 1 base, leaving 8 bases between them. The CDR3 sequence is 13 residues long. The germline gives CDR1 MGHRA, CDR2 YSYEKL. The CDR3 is CASIKGSNQPQHF. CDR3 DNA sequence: TGCGCCAGCATCAAGGGGAGCAATCAGCCCCAGCATTTT.

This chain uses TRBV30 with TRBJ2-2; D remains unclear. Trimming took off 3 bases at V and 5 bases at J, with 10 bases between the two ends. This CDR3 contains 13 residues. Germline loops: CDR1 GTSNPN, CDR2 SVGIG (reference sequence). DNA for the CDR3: TGTGCCTGGAGGGCAGAAAGTACCGGGGAGCTGTTTTTT. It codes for CAWRAESTGELFF.

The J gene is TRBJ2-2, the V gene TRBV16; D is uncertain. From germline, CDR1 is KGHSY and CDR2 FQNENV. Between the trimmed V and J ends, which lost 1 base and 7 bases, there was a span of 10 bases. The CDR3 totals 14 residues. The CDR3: CASSQFSEDGELFF. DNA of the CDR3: TGTGCCAGCAGCCAATTTTCTGAGGACGGGGAGCTGTTTTTT. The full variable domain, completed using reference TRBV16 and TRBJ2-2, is GEEVAQTPKHLVRGEGQKAKLYCAPIKGHSYVFWYQQVLKNEFKFLISFQNENVFDETGMPKERFSAKCLPNSPCSLEIQATKLEDSAVYFCASSQFSEDGELFFGEGSRLTVL.

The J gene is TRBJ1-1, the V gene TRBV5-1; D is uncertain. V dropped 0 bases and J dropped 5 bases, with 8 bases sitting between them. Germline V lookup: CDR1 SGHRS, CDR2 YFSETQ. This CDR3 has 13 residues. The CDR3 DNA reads TGCGCCAGCAGCTTGGGGGCCGAGACTGAAGCTTTCTTT. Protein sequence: CASSLGAETEAFF.

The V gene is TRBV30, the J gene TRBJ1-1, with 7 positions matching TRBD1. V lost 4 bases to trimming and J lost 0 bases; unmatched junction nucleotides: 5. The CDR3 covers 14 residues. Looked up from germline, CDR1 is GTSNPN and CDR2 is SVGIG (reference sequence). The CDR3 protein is CAWTRQGVNTEAFF. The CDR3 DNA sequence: TGTGCCTGGACTCGACAGGGAGTGAACACTGAAGCTTTCTTT.

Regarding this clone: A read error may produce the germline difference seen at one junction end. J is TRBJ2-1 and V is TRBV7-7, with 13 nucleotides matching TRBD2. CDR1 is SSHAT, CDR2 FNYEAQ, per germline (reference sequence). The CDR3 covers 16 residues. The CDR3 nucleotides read TGTGCTAGCAGCCCTGGGACTAGCGGGACCTACAATGAGCAGTTCTTC. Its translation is CASSPGTSGTYNEQFF.

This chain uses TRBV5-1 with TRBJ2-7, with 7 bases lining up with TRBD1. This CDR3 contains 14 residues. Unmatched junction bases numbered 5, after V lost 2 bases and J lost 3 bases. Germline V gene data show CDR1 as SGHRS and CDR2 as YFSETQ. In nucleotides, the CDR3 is TGCGCCAGCAGCTTTACAGGGGTGATCTACGAGCAGTACTTC. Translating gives CASSFTGVIYEQYF. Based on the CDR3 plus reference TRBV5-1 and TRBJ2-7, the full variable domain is KAGVTQTPRYLIKTRGQQVTLSCSPISGHRSVSWYQQTPGQGLQFLFEYFSETQRNKGNFPGRFSGRQFSNSRSEMNVSTLELGDSALYLCASSFTGVIYEQYFGPGTRLTVT.

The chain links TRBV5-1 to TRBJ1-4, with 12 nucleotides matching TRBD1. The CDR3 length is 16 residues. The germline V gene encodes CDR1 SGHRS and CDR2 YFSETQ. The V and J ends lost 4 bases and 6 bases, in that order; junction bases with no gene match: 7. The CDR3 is CASSAGTGGADEKLFF. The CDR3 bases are TGCGCCAGCAGCGCCGGGACAGGGGGCGCGGATGAAAAACTGTTTTTT.

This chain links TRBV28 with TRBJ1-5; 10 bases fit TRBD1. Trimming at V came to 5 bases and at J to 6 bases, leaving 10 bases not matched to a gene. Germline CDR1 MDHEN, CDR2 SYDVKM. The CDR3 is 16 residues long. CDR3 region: CASSLPGTGVGQPQHF. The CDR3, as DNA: TGTGCCAGCAGTCTCCCCGGGACAGGGGTTGGTCAGCCCCAGCATTTT.

The CDR3 DNA sequence: TGTGCCAGTGCCGAGCGGGAGGGCCGGGATGAGCAGTTCTTC. It is translated as CASAEREGRDEQFF. This sequence joins TRBV2 and TRBJ2-1; 10 bases are a match to TRBD2. The V and J ends lost 9 bases and 8 bases, in that order; junction bases with no gene match: 10. The CDR3 covers 14 residues. The germline CDR1 and CDR2 sequences are SNHLY and FYNNEI.

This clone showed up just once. CDR3 in DNA: TGTGCCAGCAGAATGGGGGGATACACCTACGAGCAGTACTTC. Its protein is CASRMGGYTYEQYF. The rearrangement uses TRBV27 and TRBJ2-7; D might be TRBD2 (6 bases). The CDR3 sequence is 14 residues long. From germline, CDR1 is MNHEY and CDR2 SMNVEV (reference sequence). V was trimmed by 6 bases and J by 2 bases, leaving 14 bases between them.

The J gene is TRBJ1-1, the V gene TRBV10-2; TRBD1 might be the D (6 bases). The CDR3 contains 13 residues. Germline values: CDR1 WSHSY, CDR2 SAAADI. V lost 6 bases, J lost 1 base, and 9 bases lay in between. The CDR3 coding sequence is TGCGCCAGCAGCCTACAGGGGAACACTGAAGCTTTCTTT. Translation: CASSLQGNTEAFF.

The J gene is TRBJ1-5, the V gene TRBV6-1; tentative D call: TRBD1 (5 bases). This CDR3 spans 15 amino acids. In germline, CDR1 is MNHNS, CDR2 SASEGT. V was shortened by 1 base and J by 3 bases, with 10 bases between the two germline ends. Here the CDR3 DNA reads TGTGCCAGCAGTGAAGAATGGGGCTTCAATCAGCCCCAGCATTTT. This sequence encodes CASSEEWGFNQPQHF.

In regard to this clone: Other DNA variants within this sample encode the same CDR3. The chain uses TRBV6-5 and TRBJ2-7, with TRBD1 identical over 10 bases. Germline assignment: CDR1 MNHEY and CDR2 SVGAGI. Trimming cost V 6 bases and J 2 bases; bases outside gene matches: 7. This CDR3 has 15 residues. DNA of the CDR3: TGTGCCAGCAGCTACCGTGGACAGGGGGCCTACGAGCAGTACTTC. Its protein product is CASSYRGQGAYEQYF.

In nucleotides, the CDR3 is TGCGCCAGCAGCTTGGGAACAGCTCCTCAAGAGACCCAGTACTTC. Encoded protein: CASSLGTAPQETQYF. The chain uses TRBV5-1 and TRBJ2-5; D remains unclear. The length of the CDR3 is 15 residues. Per the germline V gene, CDR1 is SGHRS and CDR2 is YFSETQ. V lost 0 bases, J lost 2 bases, and 11 bases lay in between.

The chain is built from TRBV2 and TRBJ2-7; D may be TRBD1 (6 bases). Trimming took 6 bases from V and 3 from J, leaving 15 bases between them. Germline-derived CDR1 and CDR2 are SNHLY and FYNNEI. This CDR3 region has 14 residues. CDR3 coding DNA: TGTGCCAGCAGCGCGGACAGACGAGACTACGAGCAGTACTTC. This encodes CASSADRRDYEQYF.

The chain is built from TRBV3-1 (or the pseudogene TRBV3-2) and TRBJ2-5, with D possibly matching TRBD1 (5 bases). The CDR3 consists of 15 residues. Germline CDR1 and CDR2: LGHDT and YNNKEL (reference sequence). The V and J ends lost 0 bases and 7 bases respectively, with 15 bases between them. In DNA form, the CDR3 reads TGTGCCAGCAGCCAAGAATTGTACCAAAGGGGGACCCAGTACTTC. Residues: CASSQELYQRGTQYF.

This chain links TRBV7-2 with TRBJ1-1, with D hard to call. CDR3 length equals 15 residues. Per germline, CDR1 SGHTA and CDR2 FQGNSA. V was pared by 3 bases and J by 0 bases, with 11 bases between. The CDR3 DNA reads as TGTGCCAGCAGCTTCCGATACAGTATGAACACTGAAGCTTTCTTT. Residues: CASSFRYSMNTEAFF.

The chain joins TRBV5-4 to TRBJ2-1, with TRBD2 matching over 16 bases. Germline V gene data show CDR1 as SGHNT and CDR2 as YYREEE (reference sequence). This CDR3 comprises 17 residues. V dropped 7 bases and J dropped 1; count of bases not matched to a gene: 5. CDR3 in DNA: TGTGCCAGCGGGGGACTAGCGGGAGGGCCATCCTACAATGAGCAGTTCTTC. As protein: CASGGLAGGPSYNEQFF.

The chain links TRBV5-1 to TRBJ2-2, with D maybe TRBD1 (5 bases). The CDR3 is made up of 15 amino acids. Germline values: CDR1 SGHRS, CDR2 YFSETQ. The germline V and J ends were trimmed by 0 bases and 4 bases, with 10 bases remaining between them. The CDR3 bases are TGCGCCAGCAGCTTGGCAACAGGTTCCACCGGGGAGCTGTTTTTT. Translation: CASSLATGSTGELFF.

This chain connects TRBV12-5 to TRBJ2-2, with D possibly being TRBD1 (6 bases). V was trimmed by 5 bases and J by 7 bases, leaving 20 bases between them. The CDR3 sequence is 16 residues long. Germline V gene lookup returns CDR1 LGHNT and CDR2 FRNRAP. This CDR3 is CASGPALTGDLGELFF. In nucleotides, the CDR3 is TGTGCTAGTGGTCCGGCCTTGACAGGCGACCTCGGGGAGCTGTTTTTT.

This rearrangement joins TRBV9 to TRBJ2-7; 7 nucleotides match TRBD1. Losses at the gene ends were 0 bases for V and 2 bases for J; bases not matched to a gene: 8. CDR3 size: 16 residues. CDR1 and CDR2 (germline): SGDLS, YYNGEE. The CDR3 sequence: CASSVATQGPPYEQYF. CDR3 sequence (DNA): TGTGCCAGCAGCGTAGCTACACAGGGGCCCCCCTACGAGCAGTACTTC.

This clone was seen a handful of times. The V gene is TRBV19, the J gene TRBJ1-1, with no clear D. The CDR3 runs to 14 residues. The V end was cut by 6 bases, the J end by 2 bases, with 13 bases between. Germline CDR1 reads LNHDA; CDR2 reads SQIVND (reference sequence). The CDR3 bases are TGTGCCAGTAGGATTCGGGGTACAAACACTGAAGCTTTCTTT. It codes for CASRIRGTNTEAFF.

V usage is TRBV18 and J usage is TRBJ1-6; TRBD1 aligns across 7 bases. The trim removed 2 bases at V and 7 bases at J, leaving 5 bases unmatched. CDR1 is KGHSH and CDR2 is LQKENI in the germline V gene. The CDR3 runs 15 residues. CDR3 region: CASSPISGGNSPLHF. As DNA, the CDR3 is TGTGCCAGCTCACCAATCTCAGGGGGGAATTCACCCCTCCACTTT.

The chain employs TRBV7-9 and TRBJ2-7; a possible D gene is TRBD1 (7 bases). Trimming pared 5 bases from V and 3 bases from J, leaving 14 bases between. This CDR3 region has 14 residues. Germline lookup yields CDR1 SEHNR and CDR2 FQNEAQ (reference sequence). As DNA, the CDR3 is TGTGCCAGCAGCCTCCAGGGGGGAGACTACGAGCAGTACTTC. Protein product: CASSLQGGDYEQYF.